These 15 T cell receptor beta chains were all obtained from the same sample, sequenced in a study of cytomegalovirus exposure and HLA in healthy donors. In the PCR, 60 Vbeta and 13 Jbeta primers were used. The repertoire was sequenced with immunoSEQ multiplex PCR; TCRdb's copy has only in-frame clones and lacks some. The table lists roughly 120,000 clones, 77% of them singletons. The sample taken for sequencing was PBMCs. These receptors all come from a man between 18 and 35 years old in good health and CMV-seropositive.

This rearrangement joins TRBV7-9 to TRBJ2-2; D uncertain. The germline V gene encodes CDR1 SEHNR and CDR2 FQNEAQ (reference sequence). The CDR3 has 12 residues. V lost 2 bases to trimming and J lost 6 bases, with 4 bases between them. CDR3: CASSLSAGELFF. The CDR3 DNA reads TGTGCCAGCAGCTTATCTGCCGGGGAGCTGTTTTTT.

About this clone itself: This same CDR3 is encoded by further DNA sequences in the sample. The DNA for the CDR3 is TGTGCCAGCAGTGTCCTGACAGCAACTAATGAAAAACTGTTTTTT. Amino acid sequence: CASSVLTATNEKLFF. The V gene is TRBV6-1, the J gene TRBJ1-4; TRBD1 might be the D (5 bases). Germline V gene data show CDR1 as MNHNS and CDR2 as SASEGT. V lost 4 bases and J 0 bases, leaving 9 bases between the germline ends. This CDR3 is 15 amino acids long.

This clone was observed a handful of times. J is TRBJ2-4 and V is TRBV11-2; 8 bases agree with TRBD2. Germline CDR1 SGHAT, CDR2 FQNNGV. This CDR3 region has 17 residues. The junction had 10 bases not matched to a gene; V was cut back by 5 bases and J by 1 base. The CDR3 DNA reads as TGTGCCAGCAGCATACTAATTGCGGGGGGCGCCAAAAACATTCAGTACTTC. It is translated as CASSILIAGGAKNIQYF.

The chain couples TRBV5-1 to TRBJ2-7; TRBD2 aligns across 11 bases. The J segment lost 3 bases and the V segment lost 0 bases, leaving 14 bases of the junction unmatched. The germline V gene has CDR1 SGHRS and CDR2 YFSETQ. The CDR3 extends over 19 amino acids. CDR3 in DNA: TGCGCCAGCAGCTTGGTAGGTCTGGGTACTAGCGGGAGTAGCTACGAGCAGTACTTC. This gives the protein CASSLVGLGTSGSSYEQYF.

The chain joins TRBV14 to TRBJ2-2; the D gene is possibly TRBD2 (5 bases). The germline V and J ends were trimmed by 4 bases and 1 base, with 10 bases remaining between them. The CDR3 loop spans 15 amino acids. CDR1 and CDR2 (germline): SGHDN, FVKESK. In nucleotides, the CDR3 is TGTGCCAGCAGCCCTAGCTACAGGAACACCGGGGAGCTGTTTTTT. It yields the protein CASSPSYRNTGELFF. The entire variable domain, with the rest obtained from reference TRBV14 and TRBJ2-2, is as follows: EAGVTQFPSHSVIEKGQTVTLRCDPISGHDNLYWYRRVMGKEIKFLLHFVKESKQDESGMPNNRFLAERTGGTYSTLKVQPAELEDSGVYFCASSPSYRNTGELFFGEGSRLTVL.

This clone was detected a few times. This rearrangement joins TRBV28 to TRBJ1-1; weak D call: TRBD1 (6 bases). The ends were cut back, 6 bases at V and 1 base at J, with 12 bases in the middle. The CDR3 covers 14 residues. The V gene's germline CDR1 is MDHEN and CDR2 SYDVKM. In DNA form, the CDR3 reads TGTGCCAGCAGGGGACCGGGACAGAACACTGAAGCTTTCTTT. As protein: CASRGPGQNTEAFF.

The gene calls are TRBV28 and TRBJ1-4; D is ambiguous. The CDR3 has 17 residues. Trimming took off 6 bases at V and 2 bases at J, with 19 bases between the two ends. Germline V lookup: CDR1 MDHEN, CDR2 SYDVKM. The CDR3 loop reads CASSPPTMVGTNEKLFF. In DNA form, the CDR3 reads TGTGCCAGCAGCCCCCCCACTATGGTTGGGACTAATGAAAAACTGTTTTTT.

The CDR3 coding sequence is TGTGCCAGCAGTTACTCGCGTTCCGAAAAACTGTTTTTT. Protein sequence: CASSYSRSEKLFF. V is TRBV6-5 and J is TRBJ1-4; D is ambiguous. Germline V gene sequence: CDR1 MNHEY, CDR2 SVGAGI. The germline V and J ends were trimmed by 0 bases and 8 bases, with 7 bases remaining between them. CDR3 length: 13 residues.

CDR3 protein: CSEISGGKTQYF. CDR3 nucleotides: TGCAGCGAGATTAGCGGGGGAAAGACCCAGTACTTC. The chain couples TRBV29-1 to TRBJ2-5; 9 nucleotides line up with TRBD2. V gave up 7 bases and J gave up 6 bases; unmatched junction bases: 6. The CDR3 totals 12 residues. CDR1 and CDR2 from the germline V gene are SQVTM and ANQGSEA.

J is TRBJ1-2 and V is TRBV29-1; tentatively, D is TRBD1 (6 bases). The CDR3 sequence is 12 residues long. The germline V gene encodes CDR1 SQVTM and CDR2 ANQGSEA. V gave up 2 bases and J gave up 2 bases, with 6 bases separating them. This CDR3 is CSVETGNYGYTF. CDR3 sequence (DNA): TGCAGCGTTGAAACAGGGAACTATGGCTACACCTTC.

The rearrangement uses TRBV19 and TRBJ1-5; D possibly corresponds to TRBD1 (5 bases). Per germline, CDR1 LNHDA and CDR2 SQIVND (reference sequence). Trimming took off 3 bases at V and 1 base at J, with 10 bases between the two ends. The length of the CDR3 is 15 residues. CDR3 in amino acids: CASSIKGRSNQPQHF. DNA for the CDR3: TGTGCCAGTAGTATCAAGGGGCGCAGCAATCAGCCCCAGCATTTT.

The CDR3 sequence: CASSQGTGWNTEAFF. In DNA, the CDR3 is TGCGCCAGCAGCCAAGGGACAGGGTGGAACACTGAAGCTTTCTTT. The chain employs TRBV4-1 and TRBJ1-1, with TRBD1 matching over 8 bases. This CDR3 is built from 15 residues. J gave up 1 base and V 1 base, and 2 bases lay outside the gene matches. Germline CDR1 and CDR2: MGHRA and YSYEKL.

CDR3 loop: CASSYRQGGSAQHF. CDR3 coding DNA: TGTGCCAGCAGTTACCGACAGGGAGGTTCGGCCCAGCATTTT. The chain uses TRBV6-5 and TRBJ1-5, with 7 bases fitting TRBD1. The CDR3 consists of 14 residues. The J segment lost 11 bases and the V segment lost 2 bases, leaving 9 bases of the junction unmatched. Germline loops: CDR1 MNHEY, CDR2 SVGAGI.

This rearrangement joins TRBV30 to TRBJ2-7; TRBD2 aligns across 12 bases. Germline assignment: CDR1 GTSNPN and CDR2 SVGIG (reference sequence). V lost 2 bases and J lost 3; bases outside the gene matches: 8. The CDR3 runs 16 residues. CDR3 residues: CAWSRTSGAYYYEQYF. The DNA of the CDR3 is TGTGCCTGGAGTCGGACTAGCGGGGCCTATTACTACGAGCAGTACTTC.

The rearrangement uses TRBV9 and TRBJ2-7, with TRBD2 matching over 7 bases. Losses at the gene ends were 3 bases for V and 3 bases for J; bases not matched to a gene: 9. Per germline, CDR1 SGDLS and CDR2 YYNGEE. The CDR3 covers 15 residues. CDR3 bases: TGTGCCAGCAGCGGATCTAGGGGAGGGCTCTACGAGCAGTACTTC. It yields the protein CASSGSRGGLYEQYF.